Presented here are 8 T cell receptor beta chains from one specimen sequenced in a study of T cells in Graves' hyperthyroidism and ophthalmopathy. RNA transcripts provided the source from which TCR beta CDR3 regions were amplified. First-round RT-PCR with HTBI primers amplified the TCR CDR3 region. Each CDR3 protein is one row after TCRdb ran MiXCR on the multiplex PCR reads. The sample has roughly 560,000 distinct CDR3 sequences; roughly 14% are singletons. Specimen: blood. Receptors were obtained from a woman aged 40 to 55 with Graves' ophthalmopathy.

This clonotype was counted ten times or more. The junction differs from germline at one of its ends, possibly a read error. The gene calls are TRBV28 and TRBJ2-5; D remains ambiguous. This CDR3 contains 12 residues. Germline CDR1 reads MDHEN; CDR2 reads SYDVKM. CDR3 loop: CASRESQETQHF. The CDR3 coding sequence is TGTGCCAGCCGCGAGAGCCAAGAGACCCAGCACTTC.

This rearrangement joins TRBV11-2 to TRBJ2-7; 10 nucleotides agree with TRBD1. The CDR3 runs to 15 residues. The J segment lost 4 bases and the V segment lost 4 bases, leaving 7 bases of the junction unmatched. Germline V gene data show CDR1 as SGHAT and CDR2 as FQNNGV. This CDR3 reads CASSSGTGVQYEQYF. The CDR3 bases are TGTGCCAGCAGCTCCGGGACAGGGGTACAGTACGAGCAGTACTTC.

The rearrangement links TRBV5-1 to TRBJ1-1, with a weak D call TRBD1 (5 bases). The V gene lost 3 bases and the J gene lost 0 bases, with 15 bases spanning the gap. CDR3 length: 16 residues. Germline assignment: CDR1 SGHRS and CDR2 YFSETQ. This chain's CDR3 is CASSSTDPILNTEAFF. CDR3 bases: TGCGCCAGCAGCTCGACAGACCCAATCCTGAACACTGAAGCTTTCTTT. Looking up the rest from reference TRBV5-1 and TRBJ1-1 gives the full variable domain: KAGVTQTPRYLIKTRGQQVTLSCSPISGHRSVSWYQQTPGQGLQFLFEYFSETQRNKGNFPGRFSGRQFSNSRSEMNVSTLELGDSALYLCASSSTDPILNTEAFFGQGTRLTVV.

Ten or more counts support this clonotype. This rearrangement joins TRBV9 to TRBJ2-2; possible D gene TRBD2, 6 bases. V shed 2 bases and J shed 4 bases, with 18 bases lying between them. There are 17 residues in the CDR3. Per germline, CDR1 SGDLS and CDR2 YYNGEE. CDR3 sequence reads: CASSVPSTGTPTGELFF. The CDR3 region has the DNA TGTGCCAGCAGCGTGCCCAGCACCGGGACTCCCACCGGGGAGCTGTTTTTT. The full variable domain, rest sourced from reference TRBV9 and TRBJ2-2, is DSGVTQTPKHLITATGQRVTLRCSPRSGDLSVYWYQQSLDQGLQFLIQYYNGEERAKGNILERFSAQQFPDLHSELNLSSLELGDSALYFCASSVPSTGTPTGELFFGEGSRLTVL.

This clonotype was seen repeatedly, ten times or more. The chain couples TRBV15 to TRBJ2-7; D gene ambiguous. The ends were cut back, 0 bases at V and 4 bases at J, with 10 bases in the middle. Germline-derived CDR1 and CDR2 are LNHNV and YYDKDF (reference sequence). The CDR3 is made up of 14 amino acids. The CDR3 loop reads CATSRDQKQYEQYF. CDR3 nucleotides: TGTGCCACCAGCAGAGATCAGAAACAGTACGAGCAGTACTTC.

This clonotype turned up a few times. The chain is built from TRBV18 and TRBJ2-7; 9 bases are a match to TRBD1. V lost 6 bases and J lost 6; bases outside the gene matches: 15. Germline V gives CDR1 KGHSH, CDR2 LQKENI. The CDR3 contains 16 residues. The CDR3 is CASSPTGGDRVGEQYF. As DNA, the CDR3 is TGTGCCAGCTCTCCTACCGGCGGGGACAGGGTAGGCGAGCAGTACTTC.

The table lists this clonotype with a few counts. The chain employs TRBV4-1 and TRBJ2-7, with TRBD2 matching 14 bases. CDR3 length equals 15 residues. The germline gives CDR1 MGHRA, CDR2 YSYEKL. The V segment lost 9 bases and the J segment 4 bases; nucleotides outside the gene matches: 8. This chain's CDR3 is CASAGGLAGVYEQYF. The CDR3 bases are TGCGCCAGTGCCGGGGGACTAGCGGGAGTTTACGAGCAGTACTTC.

This clonotype has ten or more counts. The chain is built from TRBV11-2 and TRBJ2-7; the match to TRBD2 covers 7 bases. From germline, CDR1 is SGHAT and CDR2 FQNNGV. The V gene end was trimmed by 0 bases and the J gene end by 0 bases; junction bases not matched to a gene: 5. This CDR3 has 16 residues. The CDR3 DNA sequence: TGTGCCAGCAGCTTAGACGGGGGAGGGATCTCCTACGAGCAGTACTTC. Protein sequence: CASSLDGGGISYEQYF.